Listed below are T cell receptor beta chains from one sample, sequenced in a study of T-cell memory formation after mild COVID-19. One entry per CDR3 protein, called by TCRdb with MiXCR from the 5' RACE reads. The repertoire holds roughly 180,000 distinct CDR3 sequences, about 18% seen once, with more than 3% in the top ten. Sequenced input: PBMCs or a T cell subset sorted from them (not recorded which). These receptors were obtained from a man younger than 35 who had mild COVID-19 (a few samples of this study predate the infection). Cell type and time point are not known. Each CDR3 is given without its conserved first and last residue.

j_gene | v_gene | len | CDR3aa
TRBJ1-2 | TRBV20-1 | 11 | SARSQGSYGYT
TRBJ2-2 | TRBV6-5 | 15 | ASSYASGTVNTGELF
TRBJ2-3 | TRBV28 | 13 | ASSTGRGFTDTQY
TRBJ2-7 | TRBV12-3/TRBV12-4 | 12 | ASSLAGAAGEQY
TRBJ1-4 | TRBV7-2 | 14 | ASSFGGTATNEKLF
TRBJ2-1 | TRBV20-1 | 13 | SAEGGTMGFNEQF
TRBJ2-3 | TRBV7-2 | 12 | ASSLNRGADTQY
TRBJ1-5 | TRBV24-1 | 14 | ATSDFKGGSNQPQH
TRBJ2-7 | TRBV7-2 | 12 | ASSVTTGAYEQY
TRBJ2-6 | TRBV3-1 | 13 | ASSQGFGGANVLT
TRBJ2-5 | TRBV7-9 | 14 | ASSLGTRTARETQY
TRBJ2-1 | TRBV5-1 | 13 | ASSFPSGTDNEQF
TRBJ2-3 | TRBV7-2 | 14 | ASSPPGTRSVYTQY
TRBJ1-5 | TRBV6-2/TRBV6-3 | 11 | ASSYDRDQPQH